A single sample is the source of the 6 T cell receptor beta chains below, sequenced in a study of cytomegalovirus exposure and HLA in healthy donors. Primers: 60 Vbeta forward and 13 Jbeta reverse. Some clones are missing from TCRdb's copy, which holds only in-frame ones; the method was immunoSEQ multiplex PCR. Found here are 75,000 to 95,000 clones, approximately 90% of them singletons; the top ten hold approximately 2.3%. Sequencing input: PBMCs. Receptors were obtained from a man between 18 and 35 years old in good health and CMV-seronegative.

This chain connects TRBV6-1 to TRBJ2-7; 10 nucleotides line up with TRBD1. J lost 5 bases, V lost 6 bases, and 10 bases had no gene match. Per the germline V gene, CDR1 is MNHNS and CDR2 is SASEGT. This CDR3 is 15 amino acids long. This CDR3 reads CASRTTGTGVDEQYF. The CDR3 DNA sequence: TGTGCCAGCAGGACCACCGGGACAGGGGTGGACGAGCAGTACTTC.

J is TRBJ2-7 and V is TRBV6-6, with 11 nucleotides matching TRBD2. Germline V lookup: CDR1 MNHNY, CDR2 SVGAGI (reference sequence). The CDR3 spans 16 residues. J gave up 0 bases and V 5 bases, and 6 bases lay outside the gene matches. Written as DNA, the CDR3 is TGTGCCAGCAGTCAGCTTAGCGGGAGGGCCTCCTACGAGCAGTACTTC. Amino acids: CASSQLSGRASYEQYF.

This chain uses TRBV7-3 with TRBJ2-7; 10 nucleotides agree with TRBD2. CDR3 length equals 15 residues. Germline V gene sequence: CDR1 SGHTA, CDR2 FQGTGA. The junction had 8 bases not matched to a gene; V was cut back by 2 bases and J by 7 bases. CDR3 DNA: TGTGCCAGCAGCTTAGCACTAGCGGGAATCGATGAGCAGTACTTC. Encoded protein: CASSLALAGIDEQYF.

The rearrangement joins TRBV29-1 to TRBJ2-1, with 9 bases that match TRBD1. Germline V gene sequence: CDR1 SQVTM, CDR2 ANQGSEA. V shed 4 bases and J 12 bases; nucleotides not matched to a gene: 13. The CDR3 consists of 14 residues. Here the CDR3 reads CSVVGTGRRRRQFF. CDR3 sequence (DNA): TGCAGCGTTGTAGGGACAGGGCGCCGGCGACGGCAGTTCTTC.

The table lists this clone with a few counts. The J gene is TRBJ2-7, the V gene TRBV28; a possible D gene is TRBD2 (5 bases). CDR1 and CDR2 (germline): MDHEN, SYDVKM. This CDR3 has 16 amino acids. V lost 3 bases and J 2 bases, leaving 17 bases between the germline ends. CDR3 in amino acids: CASSFHLRTLTYEQYF. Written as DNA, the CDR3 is TGTGCCAGCAGTTTTCACCTCCGGACTCTAACCTACGAGCAGTACTTC.

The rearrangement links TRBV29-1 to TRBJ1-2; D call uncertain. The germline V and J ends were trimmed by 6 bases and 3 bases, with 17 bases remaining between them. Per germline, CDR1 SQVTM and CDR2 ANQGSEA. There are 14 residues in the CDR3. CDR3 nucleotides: TGCAGCGTCGGTACTCGTATTCAGGACTATGGCTACACCTTC. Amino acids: CSVGTRIQDYGYTF.